Shown below are 3 T cell receptor beta chains from a single sample sequenced in a study of early T cells in non-severe SARS-CoV-2 infection. TCRdb processed the 5' RACE reads anew with MiXCR; each CDR3 protein has one entry. The table includes around 61,000 distinct CDR3 sequences, roughly 12% detected once. The sequenced material came from whole blood. The receptor source for this set is an adult who was a healthcare worker with PCR-confirmed SARS-CoV-2 infection or an uninfected control (not recorded which).

This clonotype was recorded at least ten times. CDR3 protein: CASRGSNPGRFTDTQYF. The CDR3 region has the DNA TGCGCCAGCAGGGGGTCCAATCCGGGACGGTTCACAGATACGCAGTATTTT. The chain uses TRBV5-1 and TRBJ2-3; either TRBD1 or TRBD2 may supply D (5 bases each). The CDR3 is made up of 17 amino acids. Germline values: CDR1 SGHRS, CDR2 YFSETQ. Trimming left V 5 bases short and J 2 bases short, with 21 bases between.

About this clonotype: A much larger clone differs from this one at a single base, so this may be a read error. The chain couples TRBV2 to TRBJ2-6, with D hard to call. CDR1 is SNHLY, CDR2 FYNNEI, per germline. This CDR3 comprises 15 residues. The CDR3 spells CVSKQSSTGANVLTF. The CDR3 DNA follows: TGTGTCAGCAAGCAAAGTAGTACTGGGGCCAACGTCCTGACTTTC.

In this sample, this clonotype turned up many times. The J gene is TRBJ1-1, the V gene TRBV5-8; D may be TRBD1 (5 bases). The CDR3 has 15 residues. V was trimmed by 0 bases and J by 4 bases, leaving 13 bases between them. Germline values: CDR1 SGHTS, CDR2 YDEGEE. CDR3 loop: CASSLEGAVATEAFF. The CDR3 DNA sequence: TGTGCCAGCAGCTTGGAAGGGGCCGTGGCCACTGAAGCTTTCTTT.